Listed here is a single T cell receptor (beta chain). This specimen belongs to a study of T cell changes during pregnancy in multiple sclerosis. Only in-frame clones appear in the TCRdb table, and some are missing; sequencing was by immunoSEQ multiplex PCR. The top ten clones hold 9.5% of a sample with 55,000 to 80,000 clones, about nine tenths of them seen once. Material: peripheral blood, obtained after pregnancy. The origin of this receptor is a female donor in good health, enrolled as a control in a pregnancy study.

In DNA form, the CDR3 reads TGTGCCAGCAGCTTGGTTGGCGGGAGCTACAATGAGCAGTTCTTC. Translation gives CASSLVGGSYNEQFF. This rearrangement joins TRBV5-4 to TRBJ2-1; 7 bases align to TRBD2. The CDR3 loop spans 15 amino acids. With 0 bases clipped from V and 3 bases from J, the junction kept 3 bases outside the gene matches. Germline CDR1 SGHNT, CDR2 YYREEE (reference sequence).